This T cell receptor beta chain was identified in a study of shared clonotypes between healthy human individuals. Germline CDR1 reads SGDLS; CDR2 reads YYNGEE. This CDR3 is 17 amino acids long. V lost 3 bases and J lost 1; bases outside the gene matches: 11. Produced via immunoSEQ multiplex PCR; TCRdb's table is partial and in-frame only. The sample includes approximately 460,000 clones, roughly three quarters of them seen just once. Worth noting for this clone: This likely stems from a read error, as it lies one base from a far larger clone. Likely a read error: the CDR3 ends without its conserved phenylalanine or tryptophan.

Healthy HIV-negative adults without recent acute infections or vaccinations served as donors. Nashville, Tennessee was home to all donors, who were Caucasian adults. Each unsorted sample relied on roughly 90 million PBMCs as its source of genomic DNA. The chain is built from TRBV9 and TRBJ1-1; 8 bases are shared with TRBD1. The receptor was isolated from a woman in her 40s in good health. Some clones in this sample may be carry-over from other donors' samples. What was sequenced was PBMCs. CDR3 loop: CASSARQGMEGNTEAFL. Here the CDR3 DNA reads TGTGCCAGCAGCGCCCGACAGGGGATGGAGGGGAACACTGAAGCTTTCCTT.